One sample yielded the 15 T cell receptor beta chains listed below, sequenced in a study of tumor-infiltrating lymphocytes in primary liver carcinoma. Using a constant-region primer together with ProtoScript II reverse transcriptase, TCR beta cDNA was made from around 0.55 ug of total RNA. Three nested multiplex PCR rounds, a slightly modified ARM-PCR method, built the TCR beta libraries. The first two PCR rounds used TRBV1-TRBV30 forward primers with a C-beta reverse primer, approximately 11 cycles each. From the multiplex PCR reads, TCRdb called clonotypes with MiXCR, one entry per CDR3 protein. This table holds about 320,000 distinct CDR3 sequences, about 62% found once. Germline DNA was also extracted, while the blood RNA originated from unsorted whole blood. Sequences were obtained from peripheral blood. The receptors here all came from a man aged 40-50 years with primary liver carcinoma and hepatitis B virus infection.

This clonotype appeared a few times. This chain links TRBV7-9 with TRBJ2-1; a weak D match, TRBD2 (6 bases). CDR1 SEHNR and CDR2 FQNEAQ come from the germline V gene (reference sequence). V was trimmed by 10 bases and J by 3 bases, leaving 19 bases between them. This CDR3 comprises 15 residues. CDR3 DNA: TGTGCCACAAGGTGGGACGGGAGCATCTACAATGAGCAGTTCTTC. Amino acid sequence: CATRWDGSIYNEQFF. The complete variable domain, with remaining parts taken from reference TRBV7-9 and TRBJ2-1, reads DTGVSQNPRHKITKRGQNVTFRCDPISEHNRLYWYRQTLGQGPEFLTYFQNEAQLEKSRLLSDRFSAERPKGSFSTLEIQRTEQGDSAMYLCATRWDGSIYNEQFFGPGTRLTVL.

Of note for this clonotype: A read error is possible here, since a much larger clone lies one base away. This sequence joins TRBV11-2 and TRBJ2-5; D may be TRBD1 (6 bases). V was trimmed by 5 bases and J by 2 bases, leaving 12 bases between them. The germline V gene encodes CDR1 SGHAT and CDR2 FQNNGV. There are 14 residues in the CDR3. CDR3 DNA: TGTGCCAGCAGCCATTGGACAGTTCAAGAGACCCAGTACTTC. It encodes CASSHWTVQETQYF.

The chain carries TRBV24-1 and TRBJ2-3, with D perhaps matching TRBD1 or TRBD2 (5 bases each). The CDR3 consists of 15 residues. Trimming removed 4 bases from V and 5 bases from J, with 15 bases in between. CDR1 and CDR2 from the germline V gene are KGHDR and SFDVKD. CDR3 region: CATSDPGRVGDTQYF. The CDR3, as DNA: TGTGCCACCAGTGACCCGGGACGCGTGGGAGATACGCAGTATTTT.

Remarks on this clonotype: This could be a read error, since a much larger clone is one nucleotide away. The chain couples TRBV4-2 to TRBJ2-7, with D perhaps matching TRBD1 (6 bases). The CDR3 length is 15 residues. Looked up from germline, CDR1 is LGHNA and CDR2 is YNFKEQ. The CDR3 here is CASSQDVGTRYEHYF. CDR3 DNA: TGTGCCAGCAGCCAAGACGTCGGGACACGCTACGAGCATTACTTC.

Comment on this clonotype: The junction departs from the called germline gene at one end, perhaps through a read error. The chain employs TRBV11-2 and TRBJ2-1; D might be TRBD1 (6 bases). Germline V lookup: CDR1 SGHAT, CDR2 FQNNGV. The CDR3 covers 17 residues. CDR3 sequence reads: CTSSAKQGSRLNNEQSF. CDR3 bases: TGTACCAGCAGCGCCAAACAGGGTTCGCGACTAAACAATGAGCAGTCCTTC.

The genes are TRBV6-5 and TRBJ2-2, with D possibly being TRBD1 (6 bases). This CDR3 contains 15 residues. V shed 2 bases and J shed 3 bases, with 10 bases lying between them. Germline lookup yields CDR1 MNHEY and CDR2 SVGAGI. The CDR3 sequence is CASSYMTGYTGELFF. CDR3 in DNA: TGTGCCAGCAGTTACATGACAGGCTACACCGGGGAGCTGTTTTTT.

At least ten counts were recorded for this clonotype. The V and J genes are TRBV12-3 or TRBV12-4 and TRBJ2-1; D remains unclear. Trimming took off 6 bases at V and 8 bases at J, with 14 bases between the two ends. CDR3 length: 13 amino acids. The CDR3, as DNA: TGTGCCAGCAGGCAAGACCCCGAGGATGAGCAGTTCTTC. Protein: CASRQDPEDEQFF.

The gene calls are TRBV14 and TRBJ2-1; the D gene is possibly TRBD2 (5 bases). The CDR3 is 11 residues long. The V end lost 7 bases, the J end lost 9 bases, and 10 bases lay between the germline ends. Germline lookup yields CDR1 SGHDN and CDR2 FVKESK. The CDR3 bases are TGTGCCAGCACCCATGAGGGTGAGCAGTTCTTC. As protein: CASTHEGEQFF.

V usage is TRBV10-2 and J usage is TRBJ1-4, with TRBD1 matching over 7 bases. The germline V gene has CDR1 WSHSY and CDR2 SAAADI. The trim removed 9 bases at V and 8 bases at J, leaving 12 bases unmatched. The length of the CDR3 is 14 residues. DNA for the CDR3: TGCGCCAGGGGTGACGACAGGGTACGGGAAAAACTGTTTTTT. Encoded protein: CARGDDRVREKLFF.

In regard to this clonotype: A much larger clone lies a single base off, so this may be a read error. The CDR3 DNA reads TGTGTCAGCAGTTTAAATTTGGGGTTTGAGCAGTTCTTC. This encodes CVSSLNLGFEQFF. This chain uses TRBV12-3 or TRBV12-4 with TRBJ2-1; the D is unclear. This CDR3 contains 13 residues.

For this clonotype: This may stem from a read error, because a much larger clone lies one nucleotide away. V usage is TRBV5-1 and J usage is TRBJ2-1, with 7 bases that match TRBD2. With V trimmed by 9 bases and J by 4 bases, 10 bases remained unmatched. The CDR3 runs to 14 residues. Germline CDR1 is SGHRS and CDR2 is YFSETQ. Here the CDR3 reads CAIRPSSGYNEQFF. The CDR3 bases are TGCGCCATCAGGCCCTCTAGCGGATACAATGAGCAGTTCTTC.

Comments on this clonotype: A read error may be the cause here, since a much bigger clone is one base away. The chain recombines TRBV6-1 with TRBJ2-7; D may be TRBD2 (6 bases). Germline CDR1 MNHNS, CDR2 SASEGT. The CDR3 has 13 residues. This CDR3 is CASSGGEGREQSF. For the CDR3, the DNA is TGTGCCAGCAGTGGCGGAGAGGGTCGGGAGCAGTCCTTC.

A note on this clonotype: A much larger clone lies a single base off, so this may be a read error. The rearrangement uses TRBV11-2 and TRBJ1-1; D is unresolved. The CDR3 extends over 13 amino acids. Germline assignment: CDR1 SGHAT and CDR2 FQNNGV. The CDR3, as DNA: TGTGCCAGCAGCTTAGTTCTTGACACTGAAGCTCTCTTT. It is translated as CASSLVLDTEALF.

For this clonotype: This may be a read error: a much more frequent sequence differs by one nucleotide. The rearrangement uses TRBV4-3 and TRBJ2-7, with TRBD1 identical over 10 bases. This CDR3 has 15 residues. V lost 3 bases and J lost 4; bases outside the gene matches: 6. Germline assignment: CDR1 LGHNA and CDR2 YSLEER. DNA of the CDR3: TGCGCCAGCAGCCATGGGACAGGGGAATCGTACGAGCAGTACGTC. Translated, it gives CASSHGTGESYEQYV.

The rearrangement uses TRBV28 and TRBJ1-5; D ambiguous. The CDR3 has 13 amino acids. CDR1 MDHEN and CDR2 SYDVKM come from the germline V gene. Trimming removed 6 bases from V and 3 bases from J, with 9 bases in between. The CDR3 here is CASRGTLNQPQHF. Here the CDR3 DNA reads TGTGCCAGCAGGGGAACGCTCAATCAGCCCCAGCATTTT.